Listed here are 17 T cell receptor beta chains from one sample, sequenced in a study of T cell responses to AZD1222 COVID-19 vaccine. Assay used: immunoSEQ multiplex PCR; TCRdb lists only in-frame clones, some missing. The profile covers about 120,000 clones, with more than 70% appearing a single time and 3.5% to 4% taken by the ten largest. The sample here was peripheral blood, taken 28 days after the second AZD1222 dose. The receptor source for this set is an adult who received the AZD1222 COVID-19 vaccine.

The chain links TRBV19 to TRBJ1-2; D uncertain. Deletions cut 1 base from V and 0 bases from J, with 9 bases between. The CDR3 extends over 15 amino acids. Germline CDR1 and CDR2: LNHDA and SQIVND (reference sequence). The DNA for the CDR3 is TGTGCCAGTAGTATAGCCATTCAAGCTAACTATGGCTACACCTTC. This codes for CASSIAIQANYGYTF.

J is TRBJ1-2 and V is TRBV30; D uncertain. There are 15 residues in the CDR3. The germline V and J ends were trimmed by 0 bases and 5 bases, with 16 bases remaining between them. Germline V gene lookup returns CDR1 GTSNPN and CDR2 SVGIG (reference sequence). The DNA for the CDR3 is TGTGCCTGGAGTGTCCTCGACCGGCAGTTATATGGCTACACCTTC. It is translated as CAWSVLDRQLYGYTF.

This chain joins TRBV5-6 and TRBJ2-5; D call uncertain. Trimming pared 2 bases from V and 3 bases from J, leaving 11 bases between. This CDR3 spans 14 amino acids. Germline V gene data show CDR1 as SGHDT and CDR2 as YYEEEE. In DNA, the CDR3 is TGTGCCAGCAGCTTCCCAGGATGGAAAGAGACCCAGTACTTC. This sequence encodes CASSFPGWKETQYF.

This CDR3 reads CASSQDPGTSVDYGYTF. The CDR3 DNA reads as TGTGCCAGCAGCCAAGATCCCGGGACGTCGGTAGACTATGGCTACACCTTC. The chain uses TRBV4-2 and TRBJ1-2; possibly TRBD1 for D (5 bases). The germline V gene encodes CDR1 LGHNA and CDR2 YNFKEQ. The CDR3 spans 17 residues. V was cut by 0 bases and J by 3 bases, with 17 bases left in between.

This sequence joins TRBV5-4 and TRBJ2-7, with D perhaps matching TRBD1 or TRBD2 (5 bases each). CDR1 is SGHNT, CDR2 YYREEE, per germline (reference sequence). This CDR3 has 13 amino acids. V dropped 4 bases and J dropped 7 bases, with 15 bases sitting between them. This CDR3 is CASSPGTWGEQYF. CDR3 DNA sequence: TGTGCCAGCAGCCCGGGGACCTGGGGGGAGCAGTACTTC.

The CDR3 DNA follows: TGTGCCAGCAGCGGGGGACAGGGCTATGAAAAACTGTTTTTT. This gives the protein CASSGGQGYEKLFF. V is TRBV6-2 or TRBV6-3 and J is TRBJ1-4, with 9 bases lining up with TRBD1. CDR3 length equals 14 residues. Germline CDR1 reads MNHEY; CDR2 reads SVGEGT. V dropped 6 bases and J dropped 6; count of bases not matched to a gene: 5.

The V gene is TRBV20-1, the J gene TRBJ2-3; weak D call: TRBD1 (5 bases). This CDR3 contains 17 residues. V lost 3 bases to trimming and J lost 1 base, with 20 bases between them. From germline, CDR1 is DFQATT and CDR2 SNEGSKA (reference sequence). DNA of the CDR3: TGCAGTGCTAGTTTTCGGTGGTGGCAGGGCGGCACAGATACGCAGTATTTT. Residues: CSASFRWWQGGTDTQYF.

This clone is a singleton in its sample. The chain uses TRBV30 and TRBJ1-1; D unresolved. The CDR3 is made up of 11 amino acids. CDR1 GTSNPN and CDR2 SVGIG come from the germline V gene (reference sequence). V dropped 3 bases and J dropped 3 bases, with 5 bases sitting between them. The CDR3 DNA reads TGTGCCTGGAGGGATGACACTGAAGCTTTCTTT. It specifies CAWRDDTEAFF.

The chain links TRBV14 to TRBJ1-1, with TRBD1 matching over 10 bases. Germline-derived CDR1 and CDR2 are SGHDN and FVKESK. V lost 3 bases and J lost 5; bases outside the gene matches: 6. This CDR3 spans 15 amino acids. The CDR3 sequence: CASSHRRDRGTEAFF. CDR3 sequence (DNA): TGTGCCAGCAGCCATCGCCGGGACAGGGGTACTGAAGCTTTCTTT. The whole variable domain, filled in from reference TRBV14 and TRBJ1-1, reads EAGVTQFPSHSVIEKGQTVTLRCDPISGHDNLYWYRRVMGKEIKFLLHFVKESKQDESGMPNNRFLAERTGGTYSTLKVQPAELEDSGVYFCASSHRRDRGTEAFFGQGTRLTVV.

The chain has TRBV29-1 and TRBJ2-7; D possibly corresponds to TRBD2 (6 bases). Trimming left V 5 bases short and J 3 bases short, with 14 bases between. CDR3 size: 13 residues. The germline gives CDR1 SQVTM, CDR2 ANQGSEA. The CDR3 here is CSVWRENHYEQYF. In DNA, the CDR3 is TGCAGCGTTTGGCGGGAAAACCACTACGAGCAGTACTTC.

The chain joins TRBV28 to TRBJ1-5; the D gene is possibly TRBD1 (5 bases). CDR1 and CDR2 from the germline V gene are MDHEN and SYDVKM. The CDR3 is 19 amino acids. V gave up 5 bases and J gave up 5 bases, with 28 bases separating them. The CDR3 nucleotides are TGTGCCAGCAGTCGCCTCAGGATCACCTCTAGGGGTATCCATCAGCCCCAGCATTTT. Translating gives CASSRLRITSRGIHQPQHF.

The chain carries TRBV30 and TRBJ2-3, with D possibly matching TRBD2 (6 bases). V lost 8 bases to trimming and J lost 1 base, with 13 bases between them. Germline V CDR1 and CDR2: GTSNPN, SVGIG (reference sequence). The CDR3 totals 13 residues. The CDR3 DNA follows: TGTGCCCCTAGGGGCGGGGGCACAGATACGCAGTATTTT. Translating gives CAPRGGGTDTQYF.

The chain combines TRBV7-9 with TRBJ2-1, with TRBD2 identical over 7 bases. V gave up 11 bases and J gave up 2 bases; unmatched junction bases: 6. Germline V lookup: CDR1 SEHNR, CDR2 FQNEAQ (reference sequence). The CDR3 has 13 residues. The CDR3 coding sequence is TGTGCCGCGGGGGTGGGCACCTACAATGAGCAGTTCTTC. It codes for CAAGVGTYNEQFF.

The gene calls are TRBV5-1 and TRBJ2-2; 7 nucleotides agree with TRBD1. After removal of 2 bases from V and 3 bases from J, the junction contained 1 base not matched to a gene. CDR3 length: 14 residues. CDR1 and CDR2 from the germline V gene are SGHRS and YFSETQ. In DNA form, the CDR3 reads TGCGCCAGCAGCTTAACAGGGGACACCGGGGAGCTGTTTTTT. Translation: CASSLTGDTGELFF.

The J gene is TRBJ1-6, the V gene TRBV5-4, with a possible D match to TRBD1 (6 bases). Germline CDR1 is SGHNT and CDR2 is YYREEE (reference sequence). The CDR3 is made up of 15 amino acids. V gave up 0 bases and J gave up 5 bases, with 9 bases separating them. The DNA for the CDR3 is TGTGCCAGCAGCTTGGGGGGACAAGATAATTCACCCCTCCACTTT. As protein: CASSLGGQDNSPLHF.

This clone was picked up a small number of times. In DNA form, the CDR3 reads TGTGCCAGCAGCTACGGAGGGGTGACTGAAGCTTTCTTT. Residues: CASSYGGVTEAFF. The chain couples TRBV6-5 to TRBJ1-1, with D possibly TRBD1 on 5 matching bases. This CDR3 contains 13 residues. CDR1 and CDR2 from the germline V gene are MNHEY and SVGAGI. V lost 6 bases and J 5 bases, leaving 13 bases between the germline ends.

V gene TRBV19 combines with J gene TRBJ1-3; the D is unclear. V shed 6 bases and J shed 0 bases, with 15 bases lying between them. The CDR3 has 16 amino acids. Germline loops: CDR1 LNHDA, CDR2 SQIVND (reference sequence). DNA for the CDR3: TGTGCCAGTAGGTGGTCTTCAGGTCGCTCTGGAAACACCATATATTTT. As protein: CASRWSSGRSGNTIYF.